These 20 T cell receptor beta chains came from one sample sequenced in a study of shared clonotypes between healthy human individuals. Produced via immunoSEQ multiplex PCR; TCRdb's table is partial and in-frame only. The sample lists about 490,000 clones, over 60% occurring once. Sequencing was carried out using PBMCs. The source is a woman aged 40 to 55 in good health. Some clones in this sample may be carry-over from other donors' samples.

The chain joins TRBV5-4 to TRBJ1-1, with 11 positions matching TRBD1. With V trimmed by 0 bases and J by 4 bases, 5 bases remained unmatched. Germline CDR1 is SGHNT and CDR2 is YYREEE (reference sequence). This CDR3 has 16 amino acids. For the CDR3, the DNA is TGTGCCAGCAGCTTGGATGGAGGGACAGGGGGCACTGAAGCTTTCTTT. This gives the protein CASSLDGGTGGTEAFF.

The rearrangement joins TRBV29-1 to TRBJ2-7; TRBD2 matches 11 bases. Germline lookup yields CDR1 SQVTM and CDR2 ANQGSEA. The CDR3 is 14 amino acids. Trimming took 4 bases from V and 0 from J; bases not matched to a gene: 2. The CDR3 spells CSVALAGGSYEQYF. The CDR3 DNA is TGCAGCGTTGCCCTAGCGGGGGGCTCCTACGAGCAGTACTTC.

The chain joins TRBV4-3 to TRBJ1-1; D might be TRBD1 (5 bases). V was shortened by 3 bases and J by 3 bases, with 26 bases between the two germline ends. Germline CDR1 and CDR2: LGHNA and YSLEER. CDR3 size: 19 residues. The DNA for the CDR3 is TGCGCCAGCAGCCACCAATCGTCGACAGACTTGGCCGGGGACACTGAAGCTTTCTTT. Amino acid sequence: CASSHQSSTDLAGDTEAFF.

This clone appeared once. In DNA, the CDR3 is TGTGCCAGCAGACGACAGGGGAACTATGGCTACACCTTC. This encodes CASRRQGNYGYTF. The V and J genes are TRBV28 and TRBJ1-2, with 8 bases that match TRBD1. V was pared by 6 bases and J by 2 bases, with 2 bases of the junction left unmatched. Per germline, CDR1 MDHEN and CDR2 SYDVKM. The CDR3 spans 13 residues.

V is TRBV27 and J is TRBJ2-1, with D perhaps matching TRBD1 (5 bases). The CDR3 totals 14 residues. CDR1 is MNHEY, CDR2 SMNVEV, per germline (reference sequence). Trimming took off 8 bases at V and 5 bases at J, with 16 bases between the two ends. This chain's CDR3 is CASAAIGANNEQFF. CDR3 nucleotides: TGTGCCAGCGCTGCTATAGGGGCGAACAATGAGCAGTTCTTC.

This sequence joins TRBV5-1 and TRBJ2-1; the D gene is possibly TRBD2 (5 bases). Germline CDR1 SGHRS, CDR2 YFSETQ. Trimming removed 1 base at V and 7 bases at J, with 18 bases between. CDR3 length: 16 residues. This CDR3 reads CASSLLWVSVGNEQFF. The CDR3 DNA reads as TGCGCCAGCAGCTTGCTTTGGGTTAGCGTGGGGAATGAGCAGTTCTTC.

This chain joins TRBV18 and TRBJ2-7; possible D gene TRBD2, 6 bases. The length of the CDR3 is 15 residues. The germline V gene has CDR1 KGHSH and CDR2 LQKENI. The V end lost 3 bases, the J end lost 2 bases, and 14 bases lay between the germline ends. The CDR3 region has the DNA TGTGCCAGCTCACCCACGCGGGACTTGCCCTACGAGCAGTACTTC. Protein product: CASSPTRDLPYEQYF.

This clone was detected a few times. J is TRBJ2-4 and V is TRBV28; D is unclear. Trimming took off 4 bases at V and 4 bases at J, with 11 bases between the two ends. CDR1 and CDR2 from the germline V gene are MDHEN and SYDVKM. CDR3 length: 14 amino acids. CDR3 in DNA: TGTGCCAGCAGTTCCTCCTTCGCTAAAAACATTCAGTACTTC. Its translation is CASSSSFAKNIQYF.

The chain has TRBV16 and TRBJ2-7, with D perhaps matching TRBD1 (5 bases). Trimming removed 4 bases at V and 2 bases at J, with 15 bases between. This CDR3 is 15 amino acids long. Germline V gives CDR1 KGHSY, CDR2 FQNENV. CDR3 bases: TGTGCCAGCAGCCGGACACAGAGGCAGACCTACGAGCAGTACTTC. It yields the protein CASSRTQRQTYEQYF. The entire variable domain, with the rest obtained from reference TRBV16 and TRBJ2-7, is as follows: GEEVAQTPKHLVRGEGQKAKLYCAPIKGHSYVFWYQQVLKNEFKFLISFQNENVFDETGMPKERFSAKCLPNSPCSLEIQATKLEDSAVYFCASSRTQRQTYEQYFGPGTRLTVT.

V gene TRBV2 combines with J gene TRBJ2-7; D call uncertain. This CDR3 region has 12 residues. CDR1 and CDR2 (germline): SNHLY, FYNNEI. Trimming removed 2 bases at V and 4 bases at J, with 6 bases between. CDR3 loop: CASSELLYEQYF. The CDR3 DNA reads as TGTGCCAGCAGTGAACTGCTATACGAGCAGTACTTC.

The V and J genes are TRBV5-1 and TRBJ1-1; D unresolved. This CDR3 has 13 residues. V dropped 5 bases and J dropped 1 base, with 9 bases sitting between them. Per the germline V gene, CDR1 is SGHRS and CDR2 is YFSETQ. CDR3 bases: TGCGCCAGCAGTGAATTCCAGAACACTGAAGCTTTCTTT. This sequence encodes CASSEFQNTEAFF.

This rearrangement joins TRBV28 to TRBJ2-4; no reliable D call. The CDR3 loop spans 14 amino acids. With 5 bases removed from V and 1 base from J, the gap between germline ends came to 9 bases. From germline, CDR1 is MDHEN and CDR2 SYDVKM. The DNA for the CDR3 is TGTGCCAGCAGTCCCTCCGGGGCCAAAAACATTCAGTACTTC. Encoded protein: CASSPSGAKNIQYF. Complete variable domain (other parts from reference TRBV28 and TRBJ2-4): DVKVTQSSRYLVKRTGEKVFLECVQDMDHENMFWYRQDPGLGLRLIYFSYDVKMKEKGDIPEGYSVSREKKERFSLILESASTNQTSMYLCASSPSGAKNIQYFGAGTRLSVL.

This clone has only a few counts. Other nucleotide sequences from this sample produce the same CDR3. V gene TRBV5-1 combines with J gene TRBJ2-2, with no clear D. The germline V and J ends were trimmed by 2 bases and 0 bases, with 8 bases remaining between them. The CDR3 extends over 15 amino acids. CDR1 is SGHRS and CDR2 is YFSETQ in the germline V gene. This chain's CDR3 is CASSLGGANTGELFF. The DNA for the CDR3 is TGCGCCAGCAGCTTAGGTGGGGCGAACACCGGGGAGCTGTTTTTT.

The chain combines TRBV7-8 with TRBJ2-5, with D perhaps being TRBD1 or TRBD2 (5 bases each). TRBJ2-7 matches the DNA end more closely, so the J call is doubtful. From germline, CDR1 is SGHVS and CDR2 FQNEAQ. CDR3 length equals 18 residues. In DNA form, the CDR3 reads TGTGCCAGCAGCTTAGCGCGTCCGGGACGGTGGCAAGGAAGCGAGCAGTACTTC. Translating gives CASSLARPGRWQGSEQYF.

This clone has a handful of counts. J is TRBJ2-7 and V is TRBV4-3; TRBD1 agrees at 10 bases. Germline V gene lookup returns CDR1 LGHNA and CDR2 YSLEER. The V gene end was trimmed by 1 base and the J gene end by 6 bases; junction bases not matched to a gene: 6. The CDR3 has 15 residues. As DNA, the CDR3 is TGCGCCAGCAGCCAAGCGGGGACAGGGGTAGGCGAGCAGTACTTC. This encodes CASSQAGTGVGEQYF.

This rearrangement joins TRBV28 to TRBJ1-4, with D hard to call. The V gene's germline CDR1 is MDHEN and CDR2 SYDVKM. The CDR3 spans 10 residues. V shed 0 bases and J shed 14 bases, with 4 bases lying between them. The CDR3 region is CASSLWGLFF. DNA of the CDR3: TGTGCCAGCAGTTTATGGGGCCTGTTTTTT.

This clone turned up a few times. J is TRBJ1-2 and V is TRBV28; tentatively, D is TRBD1 (5 bases). The germline V gene encodes CDR1 MDHEN and CDR2 SYDVKM. The CDR3 spans 15 residues. V dropped 6 bases and J dropped 0 bases, with 14 bases sitting between them. Written as DNA, the CDR3 is TGTGCCAGCAGGCCTTTGGGGACTTCTAACTATGGCTACACCTTC. Protein product: CASRPLGTSNYGYTF.

V gene TRBV2 combines with J gene TRBJ1-2; the D is unclear. Trimming pared 3 bases from V and 4 bases from J, leaving 9 bases between. Germline V gene data show CDR1 as SNHLY and CDR2 as FYNNEI. There are 13 residues in the CDR3. CDR3 sequence reads: CASSEGRTYGYTF. The CDR3 nucleotides are TGTGCCAGCAGTGAGGGCAGGACCTATGGCTACACCTTC.

The rearrangement uses TRBV7-8 and TRBJ2-1; possibly TRBD1 for D (6 bases). Trimming stripped 5 bases from V and 2 bases from J, with 13 bases between. The V gene's germline CDR1 is SGHVS and CDR2 FQNEAQ. The CDR3 sequence is 15 residues long. The CDR3 here is CASSTTDRAYNEQFF. In DNA form, the CDR3 reads TGTGCCAGCAGCACTACGGACAGAGCCTACAATGAGCAGTTCTTC.

The chain has TRBV23-1 and TRBJ2-5; the D gene is possibly TRBD1 (6 bases). TRBV23-1 is assigned to the ORF class and has an uncertain function. The CDR3 runs to 16 residues. V was shortened by 2 bases and J by 4 bases, with 17 bases between the two germline ends. Here the CDR3 DNA reads TGCGCCAGCAGTCAACCAAATACAGGGTGCGGAGAGACCCAGTACTTC. The encoded protein is CASSQPNTGCGETQYF.